Listed here is a single T cell receptor beta chain. Its antigen has not been determined. Base qualities are not provided; no much larger clone lies one nucleotide away. These data originate in a study of cytomegalovirus exposure and HLA in healthy donors (dated by TCRdb to the late 2010s). For the wider study: According to an earlier analysis of 587 of the donors, roughly 180 million T cells yielded 90 million to 140 million unique TCR beta sequences and approximately 300 Gb of sequence data. The study profiled the T cell repertoires of about 640 subjects by immunosequencing and related them to cytomegalovirus serostatus. About five DR-DQ haplotypes were treated as single units for association and clustering because of strong linkage in the cohort. On average, around 240,000 unique TCR beta nucleotide sequences were sequenced per donor among a few hundred genotyped donors of the cohort, with roughly a sixth of those sequences being non-productive. An earlier analysis of roughly 600 of the donors used high-throughput TCR beta sequencing to judge whether each TCR beta V gene segment behaved as functional or pseudogenic. In the later analysis, no new phenotypic data were used to find candidate immune exposures; instead, reliance was placed on TCR beta sequences and their occurrence across donors. An early release covering roughly 600 HLA-typed donors comprised approximately 300 gigabases of sequencing data and approximately 80 million unique TCR sequences. A later genetic analysis took genome-wide SNP genotypes for about 65% of the 666 donors and used that subset as a discovery cohort. All discovery cohort repertoires had been generated using a single sequencing platform. Alongside the repertoire data, information on donor age, sex, ethnicity and CMV serostatus was compiled. The aim of the study was to test whether cataloging public T cell receptors could identify signatures of past pathogen exposure. High-throughput TCR immunosequencing, statistical association of individual TCRs with disease status, and machine learning were combined to predict cytomegalovirus infection status. Among the approximately 430 genotyped donors, 81% belonged to the genetic ancestry cluster associated with self-reported Caucasian donors. In a later analysis, previously published TCR beta repertoires from hundreds of donors were re-analyzed and high-resolution HLA genotyping was added so that TCR occurrence patterns could be studied. A separate validation cohort of approximately 130 different subjects was used in addition to the roughly 720-subject first cohort. Typing coverage differed by locus: A, B, C, DRB1 and DQB1 were typed in about 620-630 donors, DQA1 in 522, DPA1 in some 610, and DPB1 in about 450. HLA typing covered class I and class II loci at four-digit resolution. Overall study outcomes, separate from this receptor: This cohort had only TCR beta chains sequenced, and the lack of alpha or paired-chain data limited which features could be detected. In a later analysis, about 16,000 TCR beta sequences were associated with specific HLA alleles at a false discovery rate of 0.05. In a later analysis, the rate of TCR association differed among HLA loci, with DRB1 alleles having the most associated TCRs and HLA-C alleles having the fewest. Roughly uniform sequencing depth across donors was assumed in presence/absence analyses, although this assumption may not hold. It was suggested by the authors that the approach could potentially be generalized to other disease states and immunological phenotypes. The classifier was reported to diagnose cytomegalovirus status with high specificity and sensitivity in both the original and validation cohorts. The earlier analysis of about 600 of the donors excluded 15 to 20 rarely observed V segments, including chromosome 9 orphons, because counts were too low. According to a later genetic analysis, donors in an Asian-associated ancestry cluster had fewer N-insertions in productive TCRs than the roughly 660-donor mean. A later analysis found that HLA-associated TCR beta chains were more clonally expanded and had lower generation probabilities than equally common non-associated chains. A total of fewer than 200 TCR beta chains were listed by the study as associated with cytomegalovirus. A few of the identified cytomegalovirus-associated TCR beta chains were confirmed in vitro to be specific for cytomegalovirus antigens. In an earlier analysis of approximately 590 of the donors, most TCR beta V segments were observed in productive rearrangements about 90% or about 30% of the time, broadly matching IMGT annotations. A further reported finding was that TCR beta sequences accurately predicted the HLA-A and HLA-B alleles for most subjects in the first cohort. In a later analysis, most CMV-associated TCR beta chains were found to appear HLA-restricted, with HLA associations seemingly driven largely by CMV exposure. A later genetic analysis associated a missense DCLRE1C variant with V-gene and J-gene trimming of TCR beta chains, and an independent cohort replicated the association. Strong co-occurrence of HLA alleles, especially DR and DQ, made assigning TCR associations to individual alleles difficult. Correlated functional status among segregating V segments might be attributable to linkage disequilibrium, but an unknown experimental factor could not be ruled out. Most TCR sequences were seen in very few donors, while some public TCRs were found in many individuals. Because HLA typing was unavailable for some donors at each locus, only the typed subset was used in association tests. In a later analysis, several top co-occurrence clusters were reported to appear linked to parvovirus B19, influenza, CMV and Epstein-Barr virus. A cluster of highly shared sequence variants was judged likely to represent a technical artifact of the sequencing pipeline. Because the 87-base-pair reads could not distinguish some IMGT-functional V segments, including TRBV6-2 and TRBV6-3, those segments were excluded. Immune exposure information for the cohort was limited to CMV serostatus.

The germline V gene yields MRHNA for CDR1 and SNTAGT for CDR2. The CDR3 spans 15 residues, from the cysteine through the phenylalanine. Only the CDR3 DNA stays, 45 bases, in frame from base 1. V and J are trimmed by 4 bases and 1 base, and the gene matches miss 2 bases of the junction. Library creation used the immunoSEQ multiplex PCR assay. For the multiplex PCR, a mixture combining 60 forward primers for TCR Vbeta segments and 13 reverse primers for TCR Jbeta segments was used. The CDR3 region of rearranged TCR beta genes was amplified from genomic DNA by a multiplex PCR assay. The amplified TCR beta libraries were sequenced on the Illumina HiSeq System as 87-base-pair reads. The authors' pipeline ran thus. A later analysis tallied roughly 76 million unique TCR beta chains across the 700 or so repertoires, and about 10 million of those chains were shared by two or more donors. A nearest-neighbor algorithm error-corrected the raw reads and collapsed the reads into unique sequences, merging closely related sequences to remove PCR and sequencing errors. CDR3 sequences were aligned to IMGT reference sequences to assign V, D and J gene segments. For a sequence to be retained, a match of at least six nucleotides was required to both a V gene segment and a J gene segment. A rearrangement counted as productive if the CDR3 had no stop codons and remained in frame with V and J, and every other rearrangement counted as non-productive. Following IMGT convention, CDR3 was defined as the stretch from the second conserved V-encoded cysteine up to the conserved J-encoded phenylalanine. Sequences without an unambiguous match to a single V gene segment were excluded from the earlier analysis of about 640 of the donors. In an earlier analysis of approximately 560 of the donors, a V segment was called functional when productive rearrangements were above 56.7%, and segregating when the standard deviation between donors exceeded 5%. A statistical classification framework was built to diagnose cytomegalovirus status from the catalog of TCR beta chain sequences. A later analysis assigned V and J genes by comparing TCR nucleotide sequences with IMGT/GENE-DB human TR gene sequences. Using the TCRdist pipeline, a later analysis assigned CDR3 sequences along with most-parsimonious VDJ recombination scenarios. In a later analysis, every TCR beta chain was defined by the combination of its CDR3 amino acid sequence and its V-gene family, and reads without a unique V-gene family were dropped. To address suspected cross-contamination and a sequencing artifact, a later analysis removed a few hundred highly shared, low-generation-probability nucleotide sequences. In a later analysis, a clonal expansion index was calculated for each public chain from normalized within-repertoire ranks of inferred template counts. A later analysis computed generation probabilities with a VDJ recombination model fitted to out-of-frame rearrangements, and checked the results against IGoR. Hypergeometric tests were used in a later analysis to score TCR-TCR, TCR-HLA and TCR-CMV co-occurrence, with a repertoire-size bias correction applied to the TCR pairs. False discovery rates were estimated in a later analysis by permuting HLA or CMV assignments 20 times. A later analysis grouped co-occurring TCRs with DBSCAN, adding TCRdist sequence similarity when clustering within HLA-allele-positive subsets. Repertoires with fewer than 30,000 or more than 120,000 public chains were left out of co-occurrence clustering, as were four to six repertoires with anomalous nucleotide sharing. TCRdb obtained this table from immuneACCESS and retained in-frame rearrangements with V and J assigned. These tables miss some clones; where compared with another copy, unresolved V genes account for less than half of the shortfall, and the remainder is unexplained. That table supplies the V and J calls and clone size; D and trimming were determined from the DNA. A total of about 170,000 clones appear in this sample, around 73% of them only once. The ten largest account for 5.4% of the sample.

The cohort comprised some 680 healthy bone marrow donors. Cohort members were all nominally healthy when sampled, although unrecorded immune exposures were likely present. The donor tested CMV seropositive and was one of the 289 seropositive cohort members. A peripheral blood sample was provided by each donor, and peripheral blood mononuclear cells were used for TCR beta sequencing. Genomic DNA extraction from the blood cell samples was performed with the Qiagen DNeasy Blood Extraction Kit. This chain is built from TRBV6-4 and TRBJ2-3, with 10 junctional bases fitting TRBD2. The material sequenced was PBMCs. The receptor was isolated from a woman under 30 in good health and CMV-seropositive. The DNA reads TGTGCCAGCAGTGTCCTAGCGGGGGGCACAGATACGCAGTATTTT. The translation is CASSVLAGGTDTQYF.